Following are 18 T cell receptor beta chains from one sample sequenced in a study of cytotoxic CD8 clonotypes in ibrutinib-treated CLL. The protocol was immunoSEQ multiplex PCR, while the TCRdb copy is restricted to in-frame clones and leaves out a portion. The sample contains roughly 76,000 clones, approximately 80% of which appear only once. This material consisted of PBMCs, taken at disease progression, from a patient treated with ibrutinib. Every receptor here comes from a human donor with chronic lymphocytic leukemia.

To note about this clone: Sequence at one end of the junction differs from germline and may be a read error. The chain carries TRBV4-1 and TRBJ1-4; the D gene is possibly TRBD1 (5 bases). CDR3 length: 21 residues. Germline V gene data show CDR1 as MGHRA and CDR2 as YSYEKL. In nucleotides, the CDR3 is TGCGCCAGCAACCAAGTAATGTTCCGGGCAGGGATGAAGTCAACTAATGAAAAACTGTTTTTT. Protein product: CASNQVMFRAGMKSTNEKLFF.

This clone has just a few counts. The rearrangement links TRBV25-1 to TRBJ2-7; tentatively, D is TRBD1 or TRBD2 (5 bases each). Germline loops: CDR1 MGHDK, CDR2 SYGVNS. V dropped 1 base and J dropped 2 bases, with 12 bases sitting between them. The CDR3 covers 15 residues. Here the CDR3 reads CASSEWRGATYEQYF. CDR3 nucleotide sequence: TGTGCCAGCAGTGAATGGAGAGGGGCAACCTACGAGCAGTACTTC.

This chain connects TRBV29-1 to TRBJ2-3, with TRBD2 matching over 11 bases. Germline CDR1 SQVTM, CDR2 ANQGSEA. The ends lost 3 bases at V and 9 bases at J; junction bases unmatched: 5. The CDR3 covers 13 residues. CDR3 sequence: CSVDASGRNTQYF. In nucleotides, the CDR3 is TGCAGCGTTGATGCTAGCGGGAGGAACACGCAGTATTTT.

The J gene is TRBJ1-3, the V gene TRBV4-1; 7 bases line up with TRBD1. There are 15 residues in the CDR3. The germline gives CDR1 MGHRA, CDR2 YSYEKL. V lost 4 bases to trimming and J lost 1 base; unmatched junction nucleotides: 4. CDR3 sequence reads: CASSRDRNSGNTIYF. CDR3 in DNA: TGCGCCAGCAGCCGGGACAGAAATTCTGGAAACACCATATATTTT.

The chain links TRBV7-9 to TRBJ2-3; weak D call: TRBD2 (5 bases). The CDR3 is made up of 14 amino acids. With 8 bases removed from V and 5 bases from J, the gap between germline ends came to 17 bases. Germline assignment: CDR1 SEHNR and CDR2 FQNEAQ (reference sequence). The CDR3 is CASEGVRRGDTQYF. CDR3 nucleotides: TGTGCCAGCGAGGGAGTTAGGAGAGGAGATACGCAGTATTTT.

The CDR3 DNA reads TGCGCCAGCAGCTTAGAGGGGTCCTCCTACAATGAGCAGTTCTTC. Translated, it gives CASSLEGSSYNEQFF. V gene TRBV5-1 combines with J gene TRBJ2-1; D tentatively fits TRBD1 or TRBD2 (5 bases each). This CDR3 has 15 amino acids. Germline V gene lookup returns CDR1 SGHRS and CDR2 YFSETQ. The V end was cut by 2 bases, the J end by 0 bases, with 9 bases between.

The chain combines TRBV7-2 with TRBJ2-5, with D unclear. Trimming cost V 4 bases and J 5 bases, with 11 bases left between them. The CDR3 totals 13 residues. The germline V gene encodes CDR1 SGHTA and CDR2 FQGNSA. The CDR3 spells CASSSTPYETQYF. The DNA of the CDR3 is TGTGCCAGCAGCTCCACGCCTTATGAGACCCAGTACTTC.

The chain joins TRBV5-6 to TRBJ1-4; possibly TRBD1 for D (5 bases). V was trimmed by 1 base and J by 2 bases, leaving 6 bases between them. The CDR3 has 14 residues. In germline, CDR1 is SGHDT, CDR2 YYEEEE. In DNA, the CDR3 is TGTGCCAGCAGCTTGAGGGGCACTAATGAAAAACTGTTTTTT. This translates into CASSLRGTNEKLFF.

The chain joins TRBV18 to TRBJ1-1, with D uncertain. This CDR3 has 14 residues. Germline CDR1 reads KGHSH; CDR2 reads LQKENI. V shed 1 base and J shed 11 bases, with 17 bases lying between them. The CDR3 protein is CASSPLGSSTGAFF. DNA of the CDR3: TGTGCCAGCTCACCACTGGGTAGCTCGACCGGTGCTTTCTTT.

The chain carries TRBV11-2 and TRBJ1-2; 7 bases align to TRBD1. Losses at the gene ends were 4 bases for V and 6 bases for J; bases not matched to a gene: 8. The CDR3 is 14 amino acids. CDR1 SGHAT and CDR2 FQNNGV come from the germline V gene. The CDR3 loop reads CASSSQDRLHGYTF. In DNA form, the CDR3 reads TGTGCCAGCAGCTCGCAGGACAGGCTTCATGGCTACACCTTC.

The gene calls are TRBV5-1 and TRBJ1-1; 7 bases are a match to TRBD1. The CDR3 contains 15 residues. CDR1 and CDR2 from the germline V gene are SGHRS and YFSETQ. With V trimmed by 0 bases and J by 2 bases, 4 bases remained unmatched. Here the CDR3 DNA reads TGCGCCAGCAGCTTGGCGTGGGACAGTAACACTGAAGCTTTCTTT. It yields the protein CASSLAWDSNTEAFF.

V and J are TRBV4-1 and TRBJ1-2; no definite D call. The CDR3 covers 16 residues. Germline assignment: CDR1 MGHRA and CDR2 YSYEKL. Trimming removed 4 bases from V and 2 bases from J, with 17 bases in between. For the CDR3, the DNA is TGCGCCAGCAGCCCGACTACCAACCCCATCAACTATGGCTACACCTTC. Protein sequence: CASSPTTNPINYGYTF.

With regard to this clone: Other DNA sequences from this sample encode an identical CDR3 as well. This chain uses TRBV11-2 with TRBJ2-7, with TRBD2 as a possible D gene (5 bases). V was trimmed by 5 bases and J by 2 bases, leaving 7 bases between them. Germline CDR1 SGHAT, CDR2 FQNNGV. This CDR3 comprises 12 residues. DNA for the CDR3: TGTGCCAGCAGCCCGGGGACCTACGAGCAGTACTTC. This gives the protein CASSPGTYEQYF.

CDR3 DNA: TGTGCCTGGAGGTACAAGGTGAACACTGAAGCTTTCTTT. This gives the protein CAWRYKVNTEAFF. The chain uses TRBV30 and TRBJ1-1; no reliable D call. The CDR3 loop spans 13 amino acids. Deletions cut 3 bases from V and 0 bases from J, with 8 bases between. Germline values: CDR1 GTSNPN, CDR2 SVGIG (reference sequence). The variable domain in full, completed from reference TRBV30 and TRBJ1-1, reads SQTIHQWPATLVQPVGSPLSLECTVEGTSNPNLYWYRQAAGRGLQLLFYSVGIGQISSEVPQNLSASRPQDRQFILSSKKLLLSDSGFYLCAWRYKVNTEAFFGQGTRLTVV.

The gene calls are TRBV13 and TRBJ1-1; 9 nucleotides agree with TRBD1. The CDR3 has 13 amino acids. The trim removed 4 bases at V and 8 bases at J, leaving 5 bases unmatched. Germline V gene lookup returns CDR1 PRHDT and CDR2 FYEKMQ (reference sequence). CDR3 sequence (DNA): TGTGCCAGCAGCTCCGGGACAGGGTTCGAAGCTTTCTTT. It translates to CASSSGTGFEAFF.

This clone appeared a single time. This rearrangement joins TRBV7-9 to TRBJ2-1; D is ambiguous. This CDR3 is built from 13 residues. The V and J ends lost 1 base and 5 bases respectively, with 6 bases between them. CDR1 is SEHNR, CDR2 FQNEAQ, per germline (reference sequence). CDR3 sequence (DNA): TGTGCCAGCAGCTTAGGCAGCCACAATGAGCAGTTCTTC. As protein: CASSLGSHNEQFF. The whole variable domain, filled in from reference TRBV7-9 and TRBJ2-1, reads DTGVSQNPRHKITKRGQNVTFRCDPISEHNRLYWYRQTLGQGPEFLTYFQNEAQLEKSRLLSDRFSAERPKGSFSTLEIQRTEQGDSAMYLCASSLGSHNEQFFGPGTRLTVL.

The chain carries TRBV5-6 and TRBJ2-6, with D perhaps TRBD1 (5 bases). Germline CDR1 SGHDT, CDR2 YYEEEE. The V and J ends lost 1 base and 2 bases respectively, with 10 bases between them. The CDR3 is 16 residues long. CDR3 in DNA: TGTGCCAGCAGCTTGAAGGGGCTCCCTGGGGCCAACGTCCTGACTTTC. This sequence encodes CASSLKGLPGANVLTF.

CDR3 DNA sequence: TGTGCCAGTAGTACCTGGACAGATCAGTACGAGCAGTACTTC. As protein: CASSTWTDQYEQYF. This chain uses TRBV19 with TRBJ2-7, with a possible D match to TRBD1 (6 bases). V lost 4 bases to trimming and J lost 4 bases, with 14 bases between them. Germline assignment: CDR1 LNHDA and CDR2 SQIVND (reference sequence). The CDR3 is made up of 14 amino acids.